This T cell receptor (beta chain) is from a study of cytomegalovirus exposure and HLA in healthy donors. In the PCR, 60 Vbeta and 13 Jbeta primers were used. Clones were read by immunoSEQ multiplex PCR, and TCRdb kept only the in-frame ones, dropping some. The table includes about 190,000 clones, over 60% detected once. Study-level results: Among the sequence variants, a highly shared cluster was likely an artifact of sequencing. Further analysis was carried out later, and it showed several of the most significant clusters appearing linked to common viral pathogens. Some 17,000 TCR beta sequences were associated with HLA alleles at 0.05 false discovery rate in a later analysis.

As regards this clone: The antigen is undetermined.

Sampled while nominally healthy, donors likely had unrecorded immune exposures. The germline CDR1 and CDR2 sequences are LNHDA and SQIVND (reference sequence). The CDR3 covers 15 residues. The junction had 10 bases not matched to a gene; V was cut back by 7 bases and J by 4 bases. This TCR came from a woman aged 40 to 55 in good health and CMV-seronegative. Material: PBMCs. This rearrangement joins TRBV19 to TRBJ1-3; 7 nucleotides align to TRBD1. CDR3 in amino acids: CASTIQGGTGNTIYF. The CDR3 DNA is TGTGCCAGTACCATCCAGGGGGGCACCGGAAACACCATATATTTT.